This T cell receptor (beta chain) was obtained from a study of cytomegalovirus exposure and HLA in healthy donors. Notes on the study in general: Cytomegalovirus status, reportedly, was diagnosed with high specificity and sensitivity by the classifier. According to a later analysis, most TCR beta chains associated with CMV appeared HLA-restricted.

The CDR3 is 16 residues long. CDR1 is SGHTA, CDR2 FQGNSA, per germline. The J segment lost 0 bases and the V segment lost 3 bases, leaving 2 bases of the junction unmatched. A few counts support this clone. The antigen remains undetermined. The PCR employed 60 Vbeta primers together with 13 Jbeta primers. Sequenced by immunoSEQ multiplex PCR; TCRdb stores in-frame clones only, minus some. Among about 130,000 clones listed, approximately 80% were seen once. The specimen was PBMCs. This sequence joins TRBV7-2 and TRBJ2-6; the match to TRBD1 covers 7 bases. The clonotype originates from a man aged 40-50 years in good health and CMV-seronegative. The CDR3 sequence is CASSLGQHSGANVLTF. In DNA, the CDR3 is TGTGCCAGCAGCTTGGGACAGCACTCTGGGGCCAACGTCCTGACTTTC.